These 29 T cell receptor beta chains were all obtained from the same sample, sequenced in a study of beta chain features in type 1 diabetes. Which antigens these TCRs recognize remains unknown. Sequencing targeted expressed TCRB transcripts, as all isolated RNA had been reverse transcribed. Profiled with immunoSEQ multiplex PCR; TCRdb holds only in-frame clones, not every one. The repertoire holds roughly 730,000 clones, around an eighth seen once, with about 0.02% in the top ten. Overall study results and limits: TCRB CDR3s were moderately but significantly shorter in Type 1 diabetes patients in all four CD4+ subsets.

Sequencing was performed on naive CD4+ T cells from blood. All receptors come from a man aged 18 to 29 with type 1 diabetes.

The chain recombines TRBV2 with TRBJ1-1; 7 bases agree with TRBD1. The trim removed 4 bases at V and 4 bases at J, leaving 6 bases unmatched. This CDR3 is 14 amino acids long. CDR1 is SNHLY and CDR2 is FYNNEI in the germline V gene. The DNA of the CDR3 is TGTGCCAGCAGTGCCGACAGGGAGGTCACTGAAGCTTTCTTT. Its translation: CASSADREVTEAFF.

J is TRBJ2-7 and V is TRBV6-1; unclear D gene. V was clipped by 7 bases and J by 4 bases, with 11 bases between them. This CDR3 comprises 12 residues. Germline lookup yields CDR1 MNHNS and CDR2 SASEGT. CDR3 nucleotide sequence: TGTGCCAGCACCCAAATGGGGTACGAGCAGTACTTC. It translates to CASTQMGYEQYF.

This rearrangement joins TRBV11-3 to TRBJ2-7; D is unclear. Trimming pared 5 bases from V and 2 bases from J, leaving 7 bases between. The length of the CDR3 is 12 residues. Looked up from germline, CDR1 is SGHNT and CDR2 is YENEEA. Written as DNA, the CDR3 is TGTGCCAGCAGCAGGGTTACCTACGAGCAGTACTTC. Translated: CASSRVTYEQYF.

This clone occurred a few times. V gene TRBV7-2 combines with J gene TRBJ2-7; D gene uncertain. In germline, CDR1 is SGHTA, CDR2 FQGNSA. Trimming removed 5 bases at V and 3 bases at J, with 5 bases between. CDR3 length: 11 amino acids. CDR3 residues: CASSPDYEQYF. CDR3 DNA sequence: TGTGCCAGCAGCCCGGACTACGAGCAGTACTTC.

V and J are TRBV10-3 and TRBJ2-1, with TRBD1 as a possible D gene (5 bases). This CDR3 has 17 amino acids. V was pared by 6 bases and J by 7 bases, with 25 bases between. Germline V gene data show CDR1 as ENHRY and CDR2 as SYGVKD. The DNA for the CDR3 is TGTGCCATCAGCTACACCCGCCAGGGTAATAGTAAGAATGAGCAGTTCTTC. Translation gives CAISYTRQGNSKNEQFF.

This clone was detected only a few times. For the CDR3, the DNA is TGTGCCAGCACCCCCGTGCGGGGGCTCGGCTACACCTTC. Its protein product is CASTPVRGLGYTF. The chain combines TRBV14 with TRBJ1-2, with TRBD1 as a possible D gene (6 bases). Germline CDR1 and CDR2: SGHDN and FVKESK. V lost 7 bases, J lost 8 bases, and 17 bases lay in between. This CDR3 contains 13 residues.

To note about this clone: The sample carries other DNA sequences with the same CDR3. This sequence joins TRBV7-2 and TRBJ1-1; D is unclear. The germline V gene has CDR1 SGHTA and CDR2 FQGNSA. Trimming cost V 0 bases and J 3 bases, with 5 bases left between them. The CDR3 runs 13 residues. CDR3 sequence (DNA): TGTGCCAGCAGCTTAGCGGCCGACACTGAAGCTTTCTTT. Translating gives CASSLAADTEAFF.

This clone was counted a few times. At the DNA level, this CDR3 is encoded by other sequences in the same sample as well. The chain uses TRBV5-1 and TRBJ2-7; D is uncertain. The CDR3 sequence is 13 residues long. From germline, CDR1 is SGHRS and CDR2 YFSETQ. Trimming removed 0 bases at V and 5 bases at J, with 9 bases between. The CDR3 nucleotides are TGCGCCAGCAGCTTGGGGTTGGGCGACGAGCAGTACTTC. Translated: CASSLGLGDEQYF.

The CDR3 DNA is TGTGCCTGGACCCTGGGACAAGCGAACTATGGCTACACCTTC. Translation: CAWTLGQANYGYTF. The rearrangement links TRBV30 to TRBJ1-2; D is possibly TRBD1 (6 bases). The CDR3 is made up of 14 amino acids. Trimming left V 4 bases short and J 2 bases short, with 14 bases between. Germline CDR1 and CDR2: GTSNPN and SVGIG (reference sequence).

Only a few counts were recorded for this clone. Other DNA sequences in the same sample also yield this CDR3. V is TRBV29-1 and J is TRBJ1-5; TRBD1 matches 7 bases. Germline loops: CDR1 SQVTM, CDR2 ANQGSEA. This CDR3 spans 12 amino acids. J lost 7 bases, V lost 4 bases, and 4 bases had no gene match. This CDR3 is CSVGQGGQPQHF. In nucleotides, the CDR3 is TGCAGCGTTGGACAGGGAGGACAGCCCCAGCATTTT.

The table lists this clone with a count of one. The gene calls are TRBV5-1 and TRBJ1-1; 9 bases align to TRBD1. Germline values: CDR1 SGHRS, CDR2 YFSETQ. The CDR3 covers 16 residues. Germline trimming cut 0 bases from V and 4 bases from J; bases unmatched to any gene: 7. Here the CDR3 DNA reads TGCGCCAGCAGCTTGGAGGGACAGGGAAGATCCACTGAAGCTTTCTTT. It codes for CASSLEGQGRSTEAFF.

This rearrangement joins TRBV14 to TRBJ2-1, with 7 bases fitting TRBD2. This CDR3 has 16 amino acids. Trimming removed 1 base from V and 0 bases from J; junction bases left unmatched: 3. Germline loops: CDR1 SGHDN, CDR2 FVKESK. The CDR3 loop reads CASSQVGGSSYNEQFF. CDR3 DNA sequence: TGTGCCAGCAGCCAAGTCGGGGGGAGCTCCTACAATGAGCAGTTCTTC.

The chain has TRBV18 and TRBJ1-1; D ambiguous. CDR3 length: 16 residues. CDR1 is KGHSH and CDR2 is LQKENI in the germline V gene. Trimming left V 3 bases short and J 0 bases short, with 14 bases between. The CDR3 nucleotides are TGTGCCAGCTCACCCCCGAGTTATGGGGTGAACACTGAAGCTTTCTTT. Translation gives CASSPPSYGVNTEAFF.

In regard to this clone: The sample has other DNA sequences that encode this CDR3 too. The gene calls are TRBV5-1 and TRBJ1-4, with TRBD1 as a possible D gene (5 bases). The CDR3 length is 13 residues. Trimming cost V 5 bases and J 2 bases, with 7 bases left between them. The germline V gene encodes CDR1 SGHRS and CDR2 YFSETQ. This CDR3 is CASRTATNEKLFF. In DNA, the CDR3 is TGCGCCAGCAGGACAGCTACTAATGAAAAACTGTTTTTT.

The chain uses TRBV7-9 and TRBJ1-2; D not resolved. The CDR3 runs 13 residues. V shed 3 bases and J shed 7 bases, with 12 bases lying between them. Germline loops: CDR1 SEHNR, CDR2 FQNEAQ (reference sequence). The CDR3 sequence is CASSFEGSAGYTF. The CDR3 coding sequence is TGTGCCAGCAGCTTCGAGGGTAGCGCTGGCTACACCTTC. The full variable domain, completed using reference TRBV7-9 and TRBJ1-2, is DTGVSQNPRHKITKRGQNVTFRCDPISEHNRLYWYRQTLGQGPEFLTYFQNEAQLEKSRLLSDRFSAERPKGSFSTLEIQRTEQGDSAMYLCASSFEGSAGYTFGSGTRLTVV.

V gene TRBV6-1 combines with J gene TRBJ1-6; 7 positions agree with TRBD1. The CDR3 totals 17 residues. After removal of 2 bases from V and 10 bases from J, the junction contained 14 bases not matched to a gene. CDR1 and CDR2 from the germline V gene are MNHNS and SASEGT. The CDR3 DNA follows: TGTGCCAGCAGTGAATTGGCAGGGAGGGGGCTGAGCTCACCCCTCCACTTT. As protein: CASSELAGRGLSSPLHF.

The rearrangement links TRBV19 to TRBJ2-4, with a tentative D call TRBD2 (6 bases). Germline CDR1 LNHDA, CDR2 SQIVND (reference sequence). The CDR3 loop spans 14 amino acids. The germline V and J ends were trimmed by 3 bases and 15 bases, with 21 bases remaining between them. CDR3 residues: CASSIGGEPRFMYF. CDR3 DNA sequence: TGTGCCAGTAGTATCGGCGGGGAACCCCGATTTATGTACTTC.

The rearrangement joins TRBV7-3 to TRBJ2-2; 10 bases align to TRBD1. CDR3 length equals 15 residues. Germline CDR1 is SGHTA and CDR2 is FQGTGA. Trimming at V came to 3 bases and at J to 4 bases, leaving 2 bases not matched to a gene. The CDR3 is CASSFRQGATGELFF. The DNA of the CDR3 is TGTGCCAGCAGCTTTCGACAGGGGGCCACCGGGGAGCTGTTTTTT.

This chain joins TRBV28 and TRBJ2-7, with 10 bases matching TRBD1. The J segment lost 4 bases and the V segment lost 2 bases, leaving 8 bases of the junction unmatched. Germline V CDR1 and CDR2: MDHEN, SYDVKM. The CDR3 is made up of 16 amino acids. For the CDR3, the DNA is TGTGCCAGCAGTTTAGAGGGACAGGGGTATTGGTACGAGCAGTACTTC. Its protein is CASSLEGQGYWYEQYF.

This sequence joins TRBV28 and TRBJ2-7; no reliable D call. The CDR3 is 12 amino acids. V was cut by 2 bases and J by 5 bases, with 7 bases left in between. The germline V gene encodes CDR1 MDHEN and CDR2 SYDVKM. The chain's CDR3 is CASSLGSDEQYF. The CDR3 DNA sequence: TGTGCCAGCAGTTTAGGTTCCGACGAGCAGTACTTC. The variable domain in full, with the rest retrieved from reference TRBV28 and TRBJ2-7, is DVKVTQSSRYLVKRTGEKVFLECVQDMDHENMFWYRQDPGLGLRLIYFSYDVKMKEKGDIPEGYSVSREKKERFSLILESASTNQTSMYLCASSLGSDEQYFGPGTRLTVT.

V usage is TRBV7-9 and J usage is TRBJ2-7; no clear D gene. The germline V gene encodes CDR1 SEHNR and CDR2 FQNEAQ (reference sequence). The germline V and J ends were trimmed by 5 bases and 9 bases, with 14 bases remaining between them. This CDR3 has 12 amino acids. CDR3 in amino acids: CASSQGPAGQYF. CDR3 nucleotide sequence: TGTGCCAGCAGCCAAGGTCCGGCAGGGCAGTACTTC.

This clone was seen a few times. This chain connects TRBV15 to TRBJ2-4; D possibly corresponds to TRBD2 (5 bases). Germline-derived CDR1 and CDR2 are LNHNV and YYDKDF (reference sequence). V dropped 1 base and J dropped 9 bases, with 13 bases sitting between them. CDR3 length: 14 residues. For the CDR3, the DNA is TGTGCCACCAGCAGAGGGGGTGAACGGGGCATTCAGTACTTC. This sequence encodes CATSRGGERGIQYF.

Only a few counts were recorded for this clone. The rearrangement joins TRBV29-1 to TRBJ1-1; D gene uncertain. This CDR3 comprises 13 residues. V lost 8 bases, J lost 1 base, and 14 bases lay in between. Germline-derived CDR1 and CDR2 are SQVTM and ANQGSEA. CDR3 loop: CSYSGMGNTEAFF. CDR3 in DNA: TGCAGCTACTCGGGGATGGGGAACACTGAAGCTTTCTTT.

The J gene is TRBJ1-2, the V gene TRBV30, with TRBD1 identical over 9 bases. Germline V gene lookup returns CDR1 GTSNPN and CDR2 SVGIG (reference sequence). This CDR3 region has 13 residues. J lost 12 bases, V lost 4 bases, and 12 bases had no gene match. This CDR3 reads CAWTLSRGQGHTF. CDR3 nucleotides: TGTGCCTGGACTCTCTCGCGGGGACAGGGTCACACCTTC.

There are a few counts of this clone. CDR3 loop: CASHEDAYGYTF. CDR3 coding DNA: TGCGCCAGCCACGAGGACGCCTATGGCTACACCTTC. The chain carries TRBV5-1 and TRBJ1-2, with unresolved D. This CDR3 spans 12 amino acids. Germline CDR1 and CDR2: SGHRS and YFSETQ. Trimming removed 7 bases from V and 4 bases from J, with 11 bases in between.

The table lists this clone with a few counts. The chain employs TRBV25-1 and TRBJ1-3; D is ambiguous. There are 12 residues in the CDR3. CDR1 is MGHDK and CDR2 is SYGVNS in the germline V gene. Trimming left V 3 bases short and J 8 bases short, with 8 bases between. For the CDR3, the DNA is TGTGCCAGCAGTGATAGGTTGGACACCATATATTTT. It codes for CASSDRLDTIYF. Full variable domain (remainder filled in from reference TRBV25-1 and TRBJ1-3): EADIYQTPRYLVIGTGKKITLECSQTMGHDKMYWYQQDPGMELHLIHYSYGVNSTEKGDLSSESTVSRIRTEHFPLTLESARPSHTSQYLCASSDRLDTIYFGEGSWLTVV.

The gene calls are TRBV19 and TRBJ1-2; D unclear. The germline V gene encodes CDR1 LNHDA and CDR2 SQIVND (reference sequence). The CDR3 has 11 residues. V was pared by 6 bases and J by 3 bases, with 5 bases between. The DNA for the CDR3 is TGTGCCAGTAGGGTGGACTATGGCTACACCTTC. Translation: CASRVDYGYTF.

The rearrangement uses TRBV6-5 and TRBJ1-5; D call uncertain. V lost 0 bases, J lost 0 bases, and 9 bases lay in between. The germline V gene has CDR1 MNHEY and CDR2 SVGAGI. This CDR3 comprises 16 residues. DNA for the CDR3: TGTGCCAGCAGTTACTCTGCGGGGAATAGCAATCAGCCCCAGCATTTT. Translated, it gives CASSYSAGNSNQPQHF.

The J gene is TRBJ1-4, the V gene TRBV30, with unresolved D. The germline CDR1 and CDR2 sequences are GTSNPN and SVGIG (reference sequence). V was clipped by 4 bases and J by 0 bases, with 15 bases between them. The CDR3 is 16 residues long. CDR3 residues: CAWTPARTATNEKLFF. The CDR3 DNA reads as TGTGCCTGGACTCCGGCCAGGACTGCAACTAATGAAAAACTGTTTTTT.